This TCR beta chain was recovered during a study of blood T cell repertoires in COVID-19. Study overall: Acute and convalescent COVID-19 specimens originated in the United States, Italy and Spain. In each case, the material was cDNA or gDNA derived from T cells, B-cell-depleted T cells, or PBMCs.

Germline loops: CDR1 MNHEY, CDR2 SMNVEV (reference sequence). The length of the CDR3 is 15 residues. V was shortened by 2 bases and J by 1 base, with 9 bases between the two germline ends. Under the authors' procedure: How many nucleated cells were present was estimated from reference gene primer amplification. Repertoires were generated with immunoSEQ multiplex PCR, while TCRdb's copy carries only in-frame clones and drops some. V, J and clone size derive from that table, while D and trimming were established from the DNA sequence. Among approximately 250,000 clones listed, 86% were seen once. The J gene is TRBJ1-5, the V gene TRBV27, with a weak D call TRBD1 (5 bases). Sequences were obtained from peripheral blood. The receptor comes from a man between 25 and 39 years old who had recovered from COVID-19. The CDR3 reads CASSLGGASNQPQHF. In DNA form, the CDR3 reads TGTGCCAGCAGTTTAGGAGGGGCCAGCAATCAGCCCCAGCATTTT.